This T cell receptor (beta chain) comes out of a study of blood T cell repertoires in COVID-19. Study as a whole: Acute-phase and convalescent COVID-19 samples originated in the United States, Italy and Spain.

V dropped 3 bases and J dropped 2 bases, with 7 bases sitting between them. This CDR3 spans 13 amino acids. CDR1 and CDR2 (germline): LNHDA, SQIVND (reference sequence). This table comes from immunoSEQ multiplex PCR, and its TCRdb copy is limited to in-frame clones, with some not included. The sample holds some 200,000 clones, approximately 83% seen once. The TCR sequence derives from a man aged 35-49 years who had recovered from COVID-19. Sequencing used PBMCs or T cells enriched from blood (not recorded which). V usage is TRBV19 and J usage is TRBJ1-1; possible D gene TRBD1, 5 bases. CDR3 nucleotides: TGTGCCAGTAGTATGACAGTCAACACTGAAGCTTTCTTT. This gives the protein CASSMTVNTEAFF.